The 9 T cell receptor beta chains in this list originate from one sample, sequenced in a study of CD8+ T cells in alopecia areata. Indicated treatment: oral pan-JAK inhibitor, 5-10 mg twice daily. RNA extraction was followed by reverse transcription into cDNA, which acted as the sequencing template. This table comes from immunoSEQ multiplex PCR, and its TCRdb copy is limited to in-frame clones, with some not included. The sample includes 150,000 to 200,000 clones, 55% to 75% seen only once; the top ten take over 0.85%. Sequencing used CD4+ T cells sorted from blood, obtained at week 4, from a patient treated with tofacitinib. The receptors derive from a human donor with alopecia areata.

This clone was observed a few times. The V and J genes are TRBV7-2 and TRBJ2-3; TRBD2 matches 12 bases. V gave up 5 bases and J gave up 5 bases; unmatched junction bases: 2. The CDR3 extends over 14 amino acids. CDR1 is SGHTA and CDR2 is FQGNSA in the germline V gene. The CDR3 spells CASSTSGGLDTQYF. CDR3 nucleotides: TGTGCCAGCAGCACTAGCGGGGGGTTAGATACGCAGTATTTT.

In this sample, this clone turned up a few times. The chain carries TRBV15 and TRBJ2-1, with D uncertain. Deletions cut 0 bases from V and 9 bases from J, with 6 bases between. This CDR3 contains 12 residues. Germline V CDR1 and CDR2: LNHNV, YYDKDF (reference sequence). CDR3 loop: CATSRDGGEQFF. The CDR3 nucleotides are TGTGCCACCAGCAGAGATGGCGGTGAGCAGTTCTTC. Using reference TRBV15 and TRBJ2-1 for the parts outside the CDR3, the full variable domain is DAMVIQNPRYQVTQFGKPVTLSCSQTLNHNVMYWYQQKSSQAPKLLFHYYDKDFNNEADTPDNFQSRRPNTSFCFLDIRSPGLGDTAMYLCATSRDGGEQFFGPGTRLTVL.

This clone was detected once. The gene calls are TRBV5-4 and TRBJ1-1; D gene ambiguous. The CDR3 is 15 amino acids. Per germline, CDR1 SGHNT and CDR2 YYREEE (reference sequence). Trimming pared 0 bases from V and 0 bases from J, leaving 9 bases between. The CDR3: CASSLAGRLNTEAFF. DNA for the CDR3: TGTGCCAGCAGCTTGGCCGGGCGGTTGAACACTGAAGCTTTCTTT.

This clone appeared once. The chain joins TRBV11-2 to TRBJ1-4; weak D call: TRBD1 (5 bases). This CDR3 spans 14 amino acids. Per the germline V gene, CDR1 is SGHAT and CDR2 is FQNNGV. V was cut by 1 base and J by 10 bases, with 13 bases left in between. The chain's CDR3 is CASSLAGTWGKLFF. CDR3 sequence (DNA): TGTGCCAGCAGCTTAGCGGGGACCTGGGGAAAACTGTTTTTT.

This clone was seen a few times. The rearrangement joins TRBV6-5 to TRBJ1-5; D unresolved. The germline V gene has CDR1 MNHEY and CDR2 SVGAGI. Trimming removed 6 bases at V and 0 bases at J, with 9 bases between. The CDR3 length is 14 residues. CDR3 DNA: TGTGCCAGCAGAGCGGACCCTAGCAATCAGCCCCAGCATTTT. Its translation is CASRADPSNQPQHF.

This clone was recorded only once. CDR3 residues: CSVVLGSHTF. The CDR3 bases are TGCAGCGTTGTCCTTGGATCGCACACCTTC. This sequence joins TRBV29-1 and TRBJ1-2, with D uncertain. V lost 4 bases to trimming and J lost 12 bases, with 12 bases between them. The CDR3 is 10 amino acids. In germline, CDR1 is SQVTM, CDR2 ANQGSEA. Drawing the rest from reference TRBV29-1 and TRBJ1-2, the complete variable domain is SAVISQKPSRDICQRGTSLTIQCQVDSQVTMMFWYRQQPGQSLTLIATANQGSEATYESGFVIDKFPISRPNLTFSTLTVSNMSPEDSSIYLCSVVLGSHTFGSGTRLTVV.

CDR3 loop: CASSLAINQPQHF. CDR3 DNA: TGCGCCAGCAGCCTGGCAATCAATCAGCCCCAGCATTTT. V is TRBV4-3 and J is TRBJ1-5; D is undetermined. The germline V gene encodes CDR1 LGHNA and CDR2 YSLEER. Deletions cut 4 bases from V and 3 bases from J, with 7 bases between. CDR3 length: 13 amino acids.

This chain joins TRBV29-1 and TRBJ1-5, with 7 nucleotides matching TRBD1. Germline CDR1 is SQVTM and CDR2 is ANQGSEA. J was trimmed by 7 bases and V by 2 bases; bases with no gene match: 5. The CDR3 totals 13 residues. CDR3 bases: TGCAGCGTTGAAAGGGGGCAAGGGCAGCCCCAGCATTTT. This translates into CSVERGQGQPQHF.

The CDR3: CASSASIFGYTF. In DNA, the CDR3 is TGTGCCAGCAGTGCCAGCATCTTTGGCTACACCTTC. The rearrangement uses TRBV2 and TRBJ1-2; D remains unclear. This CDR3 region has 12 residues. Germline V gives CDR1 SNHLY, CDR2 FYNNEI. Trimming shortened V by 4 bases and J by 7 bases, and 10 bases separated the two germline ends. Drawing the rest from reference TRBV2 and TRBJ1-2, the complete variable domain is EPEVTQTPSHQVTQMGQEVILRCVPISNHLYFYWYRQILGQKVEFLVSFYNNEISEKSEIFDDQFSVERPDGSNFTLKIRSTKLEDSAMYFCASSASIFGYTFGSGTRLTVV.